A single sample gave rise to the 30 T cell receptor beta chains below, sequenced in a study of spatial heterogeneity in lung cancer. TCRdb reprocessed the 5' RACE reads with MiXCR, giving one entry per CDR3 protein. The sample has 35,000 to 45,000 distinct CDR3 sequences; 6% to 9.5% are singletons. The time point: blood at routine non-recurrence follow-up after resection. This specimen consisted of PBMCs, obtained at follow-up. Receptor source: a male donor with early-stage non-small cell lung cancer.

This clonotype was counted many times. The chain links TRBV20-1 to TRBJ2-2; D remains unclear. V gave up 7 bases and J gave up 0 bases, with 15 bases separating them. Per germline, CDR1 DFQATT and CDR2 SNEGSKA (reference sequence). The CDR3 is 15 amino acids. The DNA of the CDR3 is TGCAGTGTCCCCTGGCAGGAGTCGAACACCGGGGAGCTGTTTTTT. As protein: CSVPWQESNTGELFF.

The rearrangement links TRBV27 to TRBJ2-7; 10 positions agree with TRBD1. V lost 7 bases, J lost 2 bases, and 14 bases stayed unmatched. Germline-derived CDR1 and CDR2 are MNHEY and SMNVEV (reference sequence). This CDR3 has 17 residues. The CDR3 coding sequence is TGTGCCAGCATCCTAGCCCCCGGGACAGGGGAGCCCTACGAGCAGTACTTC. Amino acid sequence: CASILAPGTGEPYEQYF.

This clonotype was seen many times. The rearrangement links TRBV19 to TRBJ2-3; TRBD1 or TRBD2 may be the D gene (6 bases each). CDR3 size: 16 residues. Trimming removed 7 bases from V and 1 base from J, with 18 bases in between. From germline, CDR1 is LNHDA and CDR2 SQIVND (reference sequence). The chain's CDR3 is CASNKGQTRGTDTQYF. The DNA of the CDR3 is TGTGCCAGTAATAAAGGACAGACTAGGGGCACAGATACGCAGTATTTT.

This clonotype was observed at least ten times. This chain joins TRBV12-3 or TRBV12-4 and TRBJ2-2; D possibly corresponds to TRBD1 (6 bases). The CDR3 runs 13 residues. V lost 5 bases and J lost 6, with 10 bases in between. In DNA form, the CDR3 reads TGTGCCAGCAGTGCACAGGGTCCCGGGGAGCTGTTTTTT. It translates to CASSAQGPGELFF.

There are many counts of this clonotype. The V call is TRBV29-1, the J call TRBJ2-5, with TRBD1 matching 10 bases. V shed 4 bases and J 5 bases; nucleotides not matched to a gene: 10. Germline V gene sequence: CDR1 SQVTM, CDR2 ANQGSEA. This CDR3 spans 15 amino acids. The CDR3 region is CSVGLGTGVAETQYF. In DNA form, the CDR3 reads TGCAGCGTTGGATTGGGGACAGGGGTAGCGGAGACCCAGTACTTC.

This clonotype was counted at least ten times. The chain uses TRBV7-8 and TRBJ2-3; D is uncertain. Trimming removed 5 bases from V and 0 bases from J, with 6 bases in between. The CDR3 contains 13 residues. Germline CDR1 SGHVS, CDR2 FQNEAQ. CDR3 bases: TGTGCCAGCAGCCCACAGAGCACAGATACGCAGTATTTT. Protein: CASSPQSTDTQYF.

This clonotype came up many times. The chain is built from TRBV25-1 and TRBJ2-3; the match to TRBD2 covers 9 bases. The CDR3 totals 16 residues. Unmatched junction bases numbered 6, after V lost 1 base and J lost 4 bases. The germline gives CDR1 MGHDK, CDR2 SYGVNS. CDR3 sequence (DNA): TGTGCCAGCAGTGAATTTGGGCGGGGGGGCTCAGATACGCAGTATTTT. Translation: CASSEFGRGGSDTQYF.

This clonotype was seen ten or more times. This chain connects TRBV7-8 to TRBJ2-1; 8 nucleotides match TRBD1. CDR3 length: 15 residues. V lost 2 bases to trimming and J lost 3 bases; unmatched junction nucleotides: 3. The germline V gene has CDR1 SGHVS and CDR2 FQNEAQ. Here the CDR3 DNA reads TGTGCCAGCAGCTTAAGGGACAGGTTCTACAATGAGCAGTTCTTC. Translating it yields CASSLRDRFYNEQFF.

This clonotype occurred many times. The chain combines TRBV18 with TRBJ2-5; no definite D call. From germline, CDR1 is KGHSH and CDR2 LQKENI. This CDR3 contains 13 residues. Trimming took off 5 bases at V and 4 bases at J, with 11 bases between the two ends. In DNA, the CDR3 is TGTGCCAGCTCAACCCGGCTCGGAGAGACCCAGTACTTC. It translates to CASSTRLGETQYF.

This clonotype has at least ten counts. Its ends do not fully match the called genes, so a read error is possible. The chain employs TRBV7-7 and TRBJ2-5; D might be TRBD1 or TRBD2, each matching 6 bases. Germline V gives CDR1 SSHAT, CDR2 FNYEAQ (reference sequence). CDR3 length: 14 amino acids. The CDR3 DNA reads TGTGCTAGCAGCTTCGGGGGCCGGGGAGAGACCCAGTACTTC. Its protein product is CASSFGGRGETQYF.

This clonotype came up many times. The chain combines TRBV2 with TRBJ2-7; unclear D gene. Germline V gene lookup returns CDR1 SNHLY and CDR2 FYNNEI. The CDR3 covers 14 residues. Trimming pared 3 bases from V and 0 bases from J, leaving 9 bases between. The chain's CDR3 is CASSDEGNSYEQYF. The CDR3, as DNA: TGTGCCAGCAGTGATGAAGGTAACTCCTACGAGCAGTACTTC. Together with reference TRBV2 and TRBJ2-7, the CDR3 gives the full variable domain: EPEVTQTPSHQVTQMGQEVILRCVPISNHLYFYWYRQILGQKVEFLVSFYNNEISEKSEIFDDQFSVERPDGSNFTLKIRSTKLEDSAMYFCASSDEGNSYEQYFGPGTRLTVT.

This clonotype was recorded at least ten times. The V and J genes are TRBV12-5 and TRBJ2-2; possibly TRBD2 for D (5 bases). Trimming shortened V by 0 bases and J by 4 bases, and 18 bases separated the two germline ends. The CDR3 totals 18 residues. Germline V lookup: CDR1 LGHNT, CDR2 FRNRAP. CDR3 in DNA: TGTGCTAGTGGTTTGGTTGAGAAGACCGGGGATTCCACCGGGGAGCTGTTTTTT. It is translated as CASGLVEKTGDSTGELFF. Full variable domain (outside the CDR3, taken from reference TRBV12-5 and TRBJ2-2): DARVTQTPRHKVTEMGQEVTMRCQPILGHNTVFWYRQTMMQGLELLAYFRNRAPLDDSGMPKDRFSAEMPDATLATLKIQPSEPRDSAVYFCASGLVEKTGDSTGELFFGEGSRLTVL.

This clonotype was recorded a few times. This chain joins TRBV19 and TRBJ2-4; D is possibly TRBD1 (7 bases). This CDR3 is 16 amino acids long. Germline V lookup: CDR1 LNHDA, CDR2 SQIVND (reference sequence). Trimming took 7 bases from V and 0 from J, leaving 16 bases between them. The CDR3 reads CASTLGGGVAKNIQYF. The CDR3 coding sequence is TGTGCCAGTACCCTAGGGGGCGGGGTAGCCAAAAACATTCAGTACTTC.

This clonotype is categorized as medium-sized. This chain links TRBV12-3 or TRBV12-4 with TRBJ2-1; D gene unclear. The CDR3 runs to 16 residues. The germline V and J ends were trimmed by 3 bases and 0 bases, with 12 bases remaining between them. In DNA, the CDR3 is TGTGCCAGCAGTTTCCTTGGCGCAAGCTCCTACAATGAGCAGTTCTTC. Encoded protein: CASSFLGASSYNEQFF.

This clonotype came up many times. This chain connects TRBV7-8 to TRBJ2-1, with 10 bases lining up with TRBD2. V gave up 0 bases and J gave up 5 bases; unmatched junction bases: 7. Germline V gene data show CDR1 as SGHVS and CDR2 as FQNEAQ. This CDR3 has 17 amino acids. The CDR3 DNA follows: TGTGCCAGCAGCTTAGCGGGGTCAGCGGGGGGGCACAATGAGCAGTTCTTC. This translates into CASSLAGSAGGHNEQFF.

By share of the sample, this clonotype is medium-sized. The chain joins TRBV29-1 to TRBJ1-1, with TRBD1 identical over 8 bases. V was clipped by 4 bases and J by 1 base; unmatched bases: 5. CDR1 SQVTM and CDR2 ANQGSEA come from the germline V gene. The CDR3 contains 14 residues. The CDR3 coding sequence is TGCAGCGTTGGGACAGGGAGCGGGAACACTGAAGCTTTCTTT. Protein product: CSVGTGSGNTEAFF.

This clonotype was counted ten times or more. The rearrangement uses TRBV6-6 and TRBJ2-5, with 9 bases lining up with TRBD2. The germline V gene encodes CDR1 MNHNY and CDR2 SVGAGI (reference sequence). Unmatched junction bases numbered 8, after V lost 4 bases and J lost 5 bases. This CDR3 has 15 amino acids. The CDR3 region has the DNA TGTGCCAGCAGTTCGAATAGCGGGAGTATGGAGACCCAGTACTTC. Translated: CASSSNSGSMETQYF.

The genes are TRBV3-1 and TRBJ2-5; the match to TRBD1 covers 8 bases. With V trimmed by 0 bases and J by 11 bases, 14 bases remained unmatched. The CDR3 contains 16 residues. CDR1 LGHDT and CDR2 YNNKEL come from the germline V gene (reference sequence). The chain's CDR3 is CASSQDSKGQGGSQYF. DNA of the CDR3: TGTGCCAGCAGCCAAGATTCAAAAGGACAGGGAGGTTCTCAGTACTTC.

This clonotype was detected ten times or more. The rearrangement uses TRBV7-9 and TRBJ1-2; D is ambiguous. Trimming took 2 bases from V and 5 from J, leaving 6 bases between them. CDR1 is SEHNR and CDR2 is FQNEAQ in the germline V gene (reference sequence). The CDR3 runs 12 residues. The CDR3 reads CASSLSGYGYTF. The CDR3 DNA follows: TGTGCCAGCAGCTTATCTGGGTATGGCTACACCTTC.

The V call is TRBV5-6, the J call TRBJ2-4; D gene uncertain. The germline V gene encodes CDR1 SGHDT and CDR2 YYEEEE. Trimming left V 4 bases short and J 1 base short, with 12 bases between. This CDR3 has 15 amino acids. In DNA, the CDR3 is TGTGCCAGCAGCCACCGCACAGACGCCAAAAACATTCAGTACTTC. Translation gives CASSHRTDAKNIQYF.

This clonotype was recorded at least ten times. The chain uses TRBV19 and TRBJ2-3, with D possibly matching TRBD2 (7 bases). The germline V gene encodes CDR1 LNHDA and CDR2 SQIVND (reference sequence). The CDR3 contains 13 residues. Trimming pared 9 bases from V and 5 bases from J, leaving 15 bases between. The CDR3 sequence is CASGGQTGDTQYF. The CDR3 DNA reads TGTGCCAGCGGGGGGCAAACGGGAGATACGCAGTATTTT.

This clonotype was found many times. The CDR3 coding sequence is TGCAGTGCTAGAGATCAAGAATGGGGAAATTCACCCCTCCACTTT. Protein product: CSARDQEWGNSPLHF. The rearrangement joins TRBV20-1 to TRBJ1-6; D gene unclear. The germline gives CDR1 DFQATT, CDR2 SNEGSKA (reference sequence). This CDR3 contains 15 residues. Trimming cost V 0 bases and J 7 bases, with 13 bases left between them.

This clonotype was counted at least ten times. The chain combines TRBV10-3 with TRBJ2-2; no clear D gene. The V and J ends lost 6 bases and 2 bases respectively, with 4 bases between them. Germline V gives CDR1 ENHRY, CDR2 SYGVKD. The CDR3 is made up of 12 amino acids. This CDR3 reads CAISLNTGELFF. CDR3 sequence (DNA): TGTGCCATCAGCCTCAACACCGGGGAGCTGTTTTTT.

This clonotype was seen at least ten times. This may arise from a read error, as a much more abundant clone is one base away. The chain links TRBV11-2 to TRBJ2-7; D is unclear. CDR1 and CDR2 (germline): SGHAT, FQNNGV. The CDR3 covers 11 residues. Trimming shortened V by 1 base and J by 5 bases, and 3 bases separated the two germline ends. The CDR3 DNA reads TGTGCCAGCAGCTTAGGAGACGAGCAGTACTTC. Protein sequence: CASSLGDEQYF.

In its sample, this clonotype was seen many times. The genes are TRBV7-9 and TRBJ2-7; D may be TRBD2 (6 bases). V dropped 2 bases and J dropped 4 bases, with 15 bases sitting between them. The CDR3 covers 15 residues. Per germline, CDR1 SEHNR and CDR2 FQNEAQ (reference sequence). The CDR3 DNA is TGTGCCAGCAGCTTACAACCTAGCGCCCGATACGAGCAGTACTTC. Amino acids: CASSLQPSARYEQYF.

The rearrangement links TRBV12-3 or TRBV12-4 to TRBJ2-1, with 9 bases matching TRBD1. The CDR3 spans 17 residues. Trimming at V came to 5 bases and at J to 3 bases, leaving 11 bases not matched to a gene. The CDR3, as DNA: TGTGCCAGCAGTCCCCAACCGGGACAGGGCTACTACAATGAGCAGTTCTTC. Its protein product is CASSPQPGQGYYNEQFF.

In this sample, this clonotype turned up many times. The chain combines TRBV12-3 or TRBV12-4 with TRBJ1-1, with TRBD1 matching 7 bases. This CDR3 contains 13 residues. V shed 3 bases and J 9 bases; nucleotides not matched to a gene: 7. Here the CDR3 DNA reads TGTGCCAGCAGTTTCCCCGGGACAGAAAAAGCTTTCTTT. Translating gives CASSFPGTEKAFF.

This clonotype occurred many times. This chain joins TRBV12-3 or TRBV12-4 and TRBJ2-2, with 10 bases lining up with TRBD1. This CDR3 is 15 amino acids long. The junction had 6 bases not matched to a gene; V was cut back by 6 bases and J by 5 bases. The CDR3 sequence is CASSPDRGRTGELFF. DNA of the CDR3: TGTGCCAGCAGCCCCGACAGGGGGCGTACCGGGGAGCTGTTTTTT.

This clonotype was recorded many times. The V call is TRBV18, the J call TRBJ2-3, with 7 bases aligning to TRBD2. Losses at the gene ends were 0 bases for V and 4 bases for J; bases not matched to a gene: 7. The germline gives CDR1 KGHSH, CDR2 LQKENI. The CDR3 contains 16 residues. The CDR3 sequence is CASSPPGGDRADTQYF. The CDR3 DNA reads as TGTGCCAGCTCACCACCGGGGGGGGATCGGGCAGATACGCAGTATTTT.

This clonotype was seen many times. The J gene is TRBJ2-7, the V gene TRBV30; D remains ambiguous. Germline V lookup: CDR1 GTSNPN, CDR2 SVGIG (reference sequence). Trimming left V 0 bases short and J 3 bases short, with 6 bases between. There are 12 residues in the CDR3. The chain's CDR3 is CAWSVRLYEQYF. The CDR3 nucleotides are TGTGCCTGGAGTGTACGTCTCTACGAGCAGTACTTC. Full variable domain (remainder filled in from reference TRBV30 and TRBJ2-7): SQTIHQWPATLVQPVGSPLSLECTVEGTSNPNLYWYRQAAGRGLQLLFYSVGIGQISSEVPQNLSASRPQDRQFILSSKKLLLSDSGFYLCAWSVRLYEQYFGPGTRLTVT.